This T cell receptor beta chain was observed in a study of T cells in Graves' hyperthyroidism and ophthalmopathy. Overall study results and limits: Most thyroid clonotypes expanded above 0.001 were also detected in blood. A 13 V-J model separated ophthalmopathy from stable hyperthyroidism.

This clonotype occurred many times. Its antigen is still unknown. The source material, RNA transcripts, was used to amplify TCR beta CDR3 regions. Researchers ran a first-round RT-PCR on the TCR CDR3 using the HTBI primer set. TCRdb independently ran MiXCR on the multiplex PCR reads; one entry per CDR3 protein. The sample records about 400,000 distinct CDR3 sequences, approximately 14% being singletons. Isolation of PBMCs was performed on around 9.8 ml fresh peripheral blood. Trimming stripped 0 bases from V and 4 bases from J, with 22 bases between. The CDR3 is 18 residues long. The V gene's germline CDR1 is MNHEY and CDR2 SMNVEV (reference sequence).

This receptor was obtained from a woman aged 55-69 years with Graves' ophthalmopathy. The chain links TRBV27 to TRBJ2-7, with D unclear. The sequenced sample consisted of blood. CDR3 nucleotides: TGTGCCAGCAGTTTATCCTGGACGGAACCCTGGGGAATTTACGAGCAGTACTTC. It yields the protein CASSLSWTEPWGIYEQYF.